This T cell receptor (beta chain) was sequenced for a study of T cells in Graves' hyperthyroidism and ophthalmopathy. A few counts support this clonotype. Its antigen is undetermined. Graves' hyperthyroidism was deemed stable given no ophthalmopathy progression within 18 months. RNA transcripts provided the source from which TCR beta CDR3 regions were amplified. First-round RT-PCR targeting the TCR CDR3 was performed with the HTBI primer set. TCRdb recomputed calls from the multiplex PCR reads with MiXCR, one row per CDR3 protein. Of around 690,000 distinct CDR3 sequences detected, 15% to 20% appear once; the ten largest clones hold 15%. CDR3 length: 13 residues. CDR1 MNHNS and CDR2 SASEGT come from the germline V gene. Deletions cut 6 bases from V and 5 bases from J, with 10 bases between. Study results and caveats: Most expanded thyroid clonotypes above 0.001 recurred in blood. A model of 13 V-J features distinguished ophthalmopathy from stable hyperthyroidism.

Sequencing was done on a sample of blood. The source is a man in his fifties or sixties with Graves' hyperthyroidism. The chain is built from TRBV6-1 and TRBJ1-4, with D perhaps matching TRBD1 (5 bases). For the CDR3, the DNA is TGTGCCAGCAGGGGGCCGGGAAATGAAAAACTGTTTTTT. Protein product: CASRGPGNEKLFF.